These 21 T cell receptor beta chains were sequenced from one sample in a study of blood T cell repertoires in COVID-19. The data were produced by immunoSEQ multiplex PCR, yet TCRdb's version contains in-frame clones alone and is incomplete. Counted here are more than 35,000 clones, 80% occurring once; the ten biggest clones make up around 40%. Specimen: peripheral blood. The source is a man older than 75 with active or convalescent COVID-19.

The gene calls are TRBV7-2 and TRBJ2-5; 10 nucleotides match TRBD1. From germline, CDR1 is SGHTA and CDR2 FQGNSA. CDR3 size: 16 residues. Trimming cost V 6 bases and J 9 bases; bases outside gene matches: 16. CDR3 nucleotides: TGTGCCAGCAGACAGCCGGGACAGGGGTCCGTAGGGGCCCAGTACTTC. Its protein product is CASRQPGQGSVGAQYF. Using reference TRBV7-2 and TRBJ2-5 for the parts outside the CDR3, the full variable domain is GAGVSQSPSNKVTEKGKDVELRCDPISGHTALYWYRQSLGQGLEFLIYFQGNSAPDKSGLPSDRFSAERTGGSVSTLTIQRTQQEDSAVYLCASRQPGQGSVGAQYFGPGTRLLVL.

A single count supports this clone. V is TRBV12-3 or TRBV12-4 and J is TRBJ1-2; D unclear. This CDR3 has 13 amino acids. Trimming took 6 bases from V and 8 from J, leaving 16 bases between them. Written as DNA, the CDR3 is TGTGCCAGCAGCCCGTCGGGGTTACCCGGCTACACCTTC. Amino acids: CASSPSGLPGYTF.

This rearrangement joins TRBV4-1 to TRBJ2-3, with 7 positions matching TRBD2. Per the germline V gene, CDR1 is MGHRA and CDR2 is YSYEKL. With 4 bases clipped from V and 4 bases from J, the junction kept 8 bases outside the gene matches. This CDR3 has 15 residues. The CDR3 spells CASSPKGGSADTQYF. CDR3 coding DNA: TGCGCCAGCAGCCCTAAGGGAGGGAGCGCAGATACGCAGTATTTT.

On this clone: Germline is not matched at one junction end, which may reflect a read error. The chain uses TRBV29-1 and TRBJ1-2, with 8 bases aligning to TRBD1. Germline V gene data show CDR1 as SQVTM and CDR2 as ANQGSEA. This CDR3 has 17 amino acids. The DNA for the CDR3 is TGCAGCGTGGAAGATTACAGGGGGAAGGGGACTAACTATGGCTACACCTTC. Translating gives CSVEDYRGKGTNYGYTF. Together with reference TRBV29-1 and TRBJ1-2, the CDR3 gives the full variable domain: SAVISQKPSRDICQRGTSLTIQCQVDSQVTMMFWYRQQPGQSLTLIATANQGSEATYESGFVIDKFPISRPNLTFSTLTVSNMSPEDSSIYLCSVEDYRGKGTNYGYTFGSGTRLTVV.

This sequence joins TRBV7-3 and TRBJ2-2, with unresolved D. The V end was cut by 5 bases, the J end by 7 bases, with 8 bases between. Germline CDR1 SGHTA, CDR2 FQGTGA. The CDR3 runs 12 residues. CDR3: CASSLAGGELFF. DNA of the CDR3: TGTGCCAGCAGCCTCGCAGGCGGGGAGCTGTTTTTT.

This clone was seen a few times. J is TRBJ2-7 and V is TRBV3-1 (or the pseudogene TRBV3-2); no reliable D call. Trimming left V 2 bases short and J 4 bases short, with 9 bases between. Germline-derived CDR1 and CDR2 are LGHDT and YNNKEL (reference sequence). This CDR3 has 13 residues. DNA of the CDR3: TGTGCCAGCAGCCAAAACCCCCGGTACGAGCAGTACTTC. The encoded protein is CASSQNPRYEQYF.

The chain uses TRBV6-5 and TRBJ1-5; D might be TRBD1 (6 bases). Germline V gene sequence: CDR1 MNHEY, CDR2 SVGAGI. Trimming took 7 bases from V and 6 from J, leaving 16 bases between them. The CDR3 spans 14 residues. CDR3 residues: CASINSGAPQPQHF. The CDR3 DNA follows: TGTGCCAGCATCAATTCAGGGGCCCCTCAGCCCCAGCATTTT.

This chain uses TRBV5-1 with TRBJ2-1; no reliable D call. The V end lost 1 base, the J end lost 6 bases, and 14 bases lay between the germline ends. Germline CDR1 is SGHRS and CDR2 is YFSETQ. This CDR3 has 15 residues. The CDR3 region has the DNA TGCGCCAGCAGCTTGTCAGGATACCCCCTCAATGAGCAGTTCTTC. Amino acid sequence: CASSLSGYPLNEQFF.

This chain uses TRBV28 with TRBJ1-5, with 8 bases aligning to TRBD1. The junction had 1 base not matched to a gene; V was cut back by 2 bases and J by 4 bases. Per the germline V gene, CDR1 is MDHEN and CDR2 is SYDVKM. This CDR3 is 14 amino acids long. This CDR3 is CASSLDRGNQPQHF. In DNA form, the CDR3 reads TGTGCCAGCAGTTTAGACAGGGGTAATCAGCCCCAGCATTTT.

This chain connects TRBV3-1 (or the pseudogene TRBV3-2) to TRBJ2-5, with 9 bases matching TRBD1. Germline loops: CDR1 LGHDT, CDR2 YNNKEL (reference sequence). The ends lost 1 base at V and 4 bases at J; junction bases unmatched: 1. CDR3 length: 14 residues. CDR3 sequence (DNA): TGTGCCAGCAGCCAAGCGGGACAGGGAGAGACCCAGTACTTC. Translated: CASSQAGQGETQYF.

The chain combines TRBV5-4 with TRBJ1-1; D not resolved. V lost 5 bases and J lost 5, with 7 bases in between. The CDR3 is made up of 11 amino acids. Germline V gene data show CDR1 as SGHNT and CDR2 as YYREEE (reference sequence). The CDR3: CASSETTEAFF. The CDR3 coding sequence is TGTGCCAGCAGTGAGACAACTGAAGCTTTCTTT.

This sequence joins TRBV12-3 or TRBV12-4 and TRBJ2-7; weak D call: TRBD1 (5 bases). Trimming removed 6 bases at V and 2 bases at J, with 11 bases between. The CDR3 runs 13 residues. The CDR3, as DNA: TGTGCCAGCAGGGAAACAGGAGCCTACGAGCAGTACTTC. Encoded protein: CASRETGAYEQYF.

In this sample, this clone turned up once. The V gene is TRBV7-8, the J gene TRBJ2-7, with 13 bases matching TRBD2. The ends lost 5 bases at V and 2 bases at J; junction bases unmatched: 6. The CDR3 has 16 residues. Germline V lookup: CDR1 SGHVS, CDR2 FQNEAQ. The CDR3 nucleotides read TGTGCCAGCAGCCCTTCCGGACTAGCGGGAGCCTACGAGCAGTACTTC. Translation gives CASSPSGLAGAYEQYF.

The chain combines TRBV30 with TRBJ2-5; D may be TRBD2 (6 bases). The CDR3 has 13 amino acids. Trimming cost V 1 base and J 4 bases, with 10 bases left between them. CDR1 is GTSNPN, CDR2 SVGIG, per germline (reference sequence). The CDR3 protein is CAWSGLGGETQYF. In nucleotides, the CDR3 is TGTGCCTGGAGTGGACTGGGGGGAGAGACCCAGTACTTC.

The chain links TRBV18 to TRBJ1-3, with a weak D call TRBD1 (6 bases). In germline, CDR1 is KGHSH, CDR2 LQKENI. Deletions cut 1 base from V and 4 bases from J, with 8 bases between. The CDR3 runs 14 residues. The chain's CDR3 is CASSPQDRGNTIYF. CDR3 DNA sequence: TGTGCCAGCTCACCACAGGACAGAGGAAACACCATATATTTT.

This sequence joins TRBV7-9 and TRBJ2-5, with D maybe TRBD1 (5 bases). Between the trimmed V and J ends, which lost 2 bases and 5 bases, there was a span of 12 bases. This CDR3 spans 14 amino acids. Germline loops: CDR1 SEHNR, CDR2 FQNEAQ (reference sequence). CDR3 sequence (DNA): TGTGCCAGCAGCTTACTAGGGGCGGAGGAGACCCAGTACTTC. Translation gives CASSLLGAEETQYF.

This sequence joins TRBV19 and TRBJ2-2; 7 bases are a match to TRBD2. Germline V gives CDR1 LNHDA, CDR2 SQIVND (reference sequence). The CDR3 is 15 amino acids. With V trimmed by 5 bases and J by 6 bases, 9 bases remained unmatched. CDR3 protein: CASSGVAGAPGELFF. In DNA form, the CDR3 reads TGTGCCAGTAGTGGGGTAGCGGGCGCTCCCGGGGAGCTGTTTTTT. Drawing the rest from reference TRBV19 and TRBJ2-2, the complete variable domain is DGGITQSPKYLFRKEGQNVTLSCEQNLNHDAMYWYRQDPGQGLRLIYYSQIVNDFQKGDIAEGYSVSREKKESFPLTVTSAQKNPTAFYLCASSGVAGAPGELFFGEGSRLTVL.

This clone was detected only a few times. The rearrangement joins TRBV5-6 to TRBJ2-7; 9 positions match TRBD1. In germline, CDR1 is SGHDT, CDR2 YYEEEE. V gave up 3 bases and J gave up 3 bases; unmatched junction bases: 4. CDR3 length: 14 amino acids. The CDR3 region has the DNA TGTGCCAGCAGCTCCGGGACAGGGATCTACGAGCAGTACTTC. Translated: CASSSGTGIYEQYF.

J is TRBJ1-5 and V is TRBV7-2, with 10 bases matching TRBD1. Germline V gene lookup returns CDR1 SGHTA and CDR2 FQGNSA. V dropped 1 base and J dropped 4; count of bases not matched to a gene: 1. This CDR3 region has 15 residues. Here the CDR3 reads CASSLGDRGNQPQHF. The CDR3 DNA sequence: TGTGCCAGCAGCTTAGGGGACAGGGGAAATCAGCCCCAGCATTTT.

The chain is built from TRBV29-1 and TRBJ2-7, with 9 bases aligning to TRBD1. J gave up 2 bases and V 6 bases, and 14 bases lay outside the gene matches. CDR1 is SQVTM, CDR2 ANQGSEA, per germline. The CDR3 spans 16 residues. Here the CDR3 DNA reads TGCAGCGTCCAGATACAAACAGGGGGCAAGCCCTACGAGCAGTACTTC. Protein product: CSVQIQTGGKPYEQYF.

The chain is built from TRBV7-3 and TRBJ2-3; D call uncertain. Per germline, CDR1 SGHTA and CDR2 FQGTGA. The CDR3 is 12 residues long. V lost 5 bases to trimming and J lost 0 bases, with 3 bases between them. The CDR3 is CASSASTDTQYF. CDR3 DNA: TGTGCCAGCAGCGCGAGCACAGATACGCAGTATTTT.